The rows below give T cell receptor beta chains drawn from one sample of a study of shared clonotypes between healthy human individuals. Profiling relied on immunoSEQ multiplex PCR, and the TCRdb table lists in-frame clones only, not all of them. In the table there are nearly 600,000 clones, nearly 97% of which are singletons. Sequences were obtained from naive CD8+ T cells sorted from blood. The receptors were gathered from a woman aged 30 to 39 in good health. Both conserved end residues are part of each CDR3. D genes are given only for firm matches. The size field is filled for only some rows; it gives once, few, many or a size class.

j_gene | abundance | v_gene | d_gene | CDR3nt | CDR3aa
TRBJ2-2 | - | TRBV4-1 | - | TGCGCCAGCAGCCTGCCTGGGGGAACCGGGGAGCTGTTTTTT | CASSLPGGTGELFF
TRBJ2-1 | few | TRBV19 | - | TGTGCCAGCTCCCAGGGTATTCATGAGCAGTTCTTC | CASSQGIHEQFF
TRBJ2-3 | - | TRBV14 | - | TGTGCCAGCAGCCTTAGATTGGGTGGTACGACAGATACGCAGTATTTT | CASSLRLGGTTDTQYF
TRBJ2-7 | - | TRBV6-1 | - | TGTGCCAGCAGTGACCAGTTCTGGACAGCTTACGAGCAGTACTTC | CASSDQFWTAYEQYF
TRBJ1-1 | - | TRBV4-2 | - | TGTGCCAGCAGCTTGGCTGAAGCTTTCTTT | CASSLAEAFF
TRBJ2-1 | - | TRBV4-1 | TRBD2 | TGCGCCAGCAGGCTAACTAGCGGGAGCTCCTACAATGAGCAGTTCTTC | CASRLTSGSSYNEQFF
TRBJ2-7 | once | TRBV19 | - | TGTGCCAGTAGCCTCGGGGGATCCTACGAGCAGTACTTC | CASSLGGSYEQYF
TRBJ1-4 | - | TRBV6-1 | - | TGTGCCAGCAGTGAATCGGTCGCAACTAATGAAAAACTGTTTTTT | CASSESVATNEKLFF
TRBJ1-3 | - | TRBV28 | - | TGTGCCAGCATGGGCCAGGGCCGTTTAAACTCTGGAAACACCATATATTTT | CASMGQGRLNSGNTIYF
TRBJ2-7 | - | TRBV4-1 | - | TGCGCCAGCAGCCGTATCGGAGAGGAGCACGAGCAGTACTTC | CASSRIGEEHEQYF
TRBJ1-4 | - | TRBV28 | - | TGTGCCAGCAGGGAGGGACCCCGTAATGAAAAACTGTTTTTT | CASREGPRNEKLFF
TRBJ2-3 | - | TRBV10-3 | TRBD2 | TGTGCCATCAGTGAGTCATCGGCGGGCGGGAGGGCCGGAGATACGCAGTATTTT | CAISESSAGGRAGDTQYF
TRBJ1-1 | few | TRBV29-1 | TRBD1 | TGCAGCGTTATGGACAGGGTTTTGGGTGCTGAAGCTTTCTTT | CSVMDRVLGAEAFF
TRBJ2-5 | - | TRBV29-1 | - | TGCAGCGTGGACCTACCCGGGACCCAAGAGACCCAGTACTTC | CSVDLPGTQETQYF
TRBJ1-5 | - | TRBV19 | - | TGTGCCAGTAGAGATACACAGCAGTATCAGCCCCAGCATTTT | CASRDTQQYQPQHF
TRBJ2-1 | - | TRBV2 | TRBD1 | TGTGCCAGCAGTGAAGCCGGGACAGAAGACAATGAGCAGTTCTTC | CASSEAGTEDNEQFF
TRBJ2-7 | - | TRBV5-4 | - | TGTGCCAGCAGCTTGGTCCAGGGCAGCTCCTACGAGCAGTACTTC | CASSLVQGSSYEQYF
TRBJ2-5 | - | TRBV7-8 | - | TGTGCCAGCAGCTACCCGGAAGAGGAGACCCAGTACTTC | CASSYPEEETQYF
TRBJ2-2 | - | TRBV28 | - | TGTGCCAGCAGTTCCCTGGGGGAGAGGTGGGGGAAAACCGGGGAGCTGTTTTTT | CASSSLGERWGKTGELFF
TRBJ1-5 | - | TRBV7-6 | - | TGTGCCAGCAGCTTAACAGGAGGTAGCAATCAGCCCCAGCATTTT | CASSLTGGSNQPQHF
TRBJ2-3 | - | TRBV27 | - | TGTGCCAGCAGTTTTAGCGGTCTCACAGATACGCAGTATTTT | CASSFSGLTDTQYF
TRBJ2-7 | - | TRBV2 | - | TGTGCCAGCGGAAACGTATTCGGGGAGAGCGACGAGCAGTACTTC | CASGNVFGESDEQYF
TRBJ1-4 | - | TRBV4-1 | - | TGCGCCAGCAGCCAAGGTTGGCGACACGAGGAAGAAAAACTGTTTTTT | CASSQGWRHEEEKLFF
TRBJ2-1 | - | TRBV4-1 | TRBD1 | TGCGCCAGCAGCCAAGGGTGGGGACAGGGGGCCTACAATGAGCAGTTCTTC | CASSQGWGQGAYNEQFF
TRBJ2-7 | - | TRBV28 | - | TGTGCCAGCAGTTTTAGGGTTTACCACGAGCAGTACTTC | CASSFRVYHEQYF
TRBJ1-1 | few | TRBV28 | - | TGTGCCAGCAGTTTTAGGTTCACTGAAGCTTTCTTT | CASSFRFTEAFF
TRBJ2-3 | - | TRBV28 | - | TGTGCCAGCAGTTCGCCTCTCGAGGCCTCCACAGATACGCAGTATTTT | CASSSPLEASTDTQYF
TRBJ2-2 | - | TRBV2 | - | TGTGCCAGGGGACTTATGAACACCGGGGAGCTGTTTTTT | CARGLMNTGELFF
TRBJ2-2 | - | TRBV5-4 | TRBD2 | TGTGCCAGCAGCTATAGCGGGAGTACAGGGGAGCTGTTTTTT | CASSYSGSTGELFF
TRBJ2-7 | - | TRBV15 | - | TGTGCCACCAGCAGTTCCCCAGGAAACGAGCAGTACTTC | CATSSSPGNEQYF
TRBJ2-6 | - | TRBV29-1 | - | TGCAGCGTCCCCGACAGCCGCTCTGGGGCCAACGTCCTGACTTTC | CSVPDSRSGANVLTF
TRBJ2-1 | - | TRBV9 | - | TGTGCCAGCAGCGTAGAAGGGCGGACCTCCTACAATGAGCAGTTCTTC | CASSVEGRTSYNEQFF
TRBJ1-1 | - | TRBV27 | - | TGTGCCAGCAGCCATACTCAGAACACTGAAGCTTTCTTT | CASSHTQNTEAFF
TRBJ2-3 | - | TRBV27 | TRBD1 | TGTGCCAGCAGTTTTATACAGGGGGGAGATACGCAGTATTTT | CASSFIQGGDTQYF